This T cell receptor beta chain originates from a study of T-cell reconstitution after alpha-beta-depleted transplantation in children. V lost 2 bases, J lost 3 bases, and 14 bases lay in between. The germline CDR1 and CDR2 sequences are SGDLS and YYNGEE. CDR3 length: 16 residues. Molecular barcoding with unique molecular identifiers was used for the TCRbeta library. MiXCR, applied by TCRdb to the PCR reads, yields one record per CDR3 protein. The table shows a few hundred thousand distinct CDR3 sequences, with approximately 12% occurring only once. The chain links TRBV9 to TRBJ1-4; weak D call: TRBD1 (5 bases). Sequenced material: PBMCs, taken from the stem cell graft. This receptor was obtained from a human donor who donated a stem cell graft to a child with Fanconi anemia. CDR3 protein: CASSVGPGPSNEKLFF. The CDR3 DNA reads TGTGCCAGCAGCGTTGGCCCGGGACCTTCTAATGAAAAACTGTTTTTT.